Listed here are 19 T cell receptor beta chains from one sample, sequenced in a study of blood T cells in healthy people across ages. Primed by a sample-barcoded 5' primer and a J-beta primer mix, a second PCR proceeded for roughly 7 to 12 cycles. Each CDR3 protein is one row after TCRdb ran MiXCR on the 5' RACE reads. The sample includes hundreds of thousands of distinct CDR3 sequences, less than 35% of them seen just once. Specimen: blood. The receptors here all came from a woman of 80 years or more in good health.

Of note for this clonotype: A much larger clonotype is one base distant, so this may be a read error. The rearrangement joins TRBV5-1 to TRBJ1-2; D gene unclear. Germline V gene data show CDR1 as SGHRS and CDR2 as YFSETQ. The CDR3 spans 14 residues. Trimming took 0 bases from V and 7 from J, leaving 13 bases between them. In nucleotides, the CDR3 is TGCGCCAGCAGCTTGGTAACGGCCGGTGGTGGCTACACCTTC. This translates into CASSLVTAGGGYTF.

The chain carries TRBV6-2 or TRBV6-3 and TRBJ1-1; D is ambiguous. There are 13 residues in the CDR3. Germline V gene sequence: CDR1 MNHEY, CDR2 SVGEGT. V lost 6 bases, J lost 2 bases, and 10 bases lay in between. CDR3 coding DNA: TGTGCCAGCAGACTCGAGATCAACACTGAAGCTTTCTTT. Protein: CASRLEINTEAFF.

This clonotype appeared many times. The J gene is TRBJ2-1, the V gene TRBV5-1; perhaps D is TRBD1 or TRBD2 (5 bases each). V lost 1 base and J lost 6, with 14 bases in between. This CDR3 spans 15 amino acids. Germline values: CDR1 SGHRS, CDR2 YFSETQ. The CDR3 DNA follows: TGCGCCAGCAGCTTGCCAGGGTCTCGGGGCAATGAGCAGTTCTTC. Translated: CASSLPGSRGNEQFF.

V gene TRBV11-2 combines with J gene TRBJ1-6; possibly TRBD1 for D (5 bases). The germline V and J ends were trimmed by 1 base and 4 bases, with 8 bases remaining between them. CDR1 is SGHAT, CDR2 FQNNGV, per germline. This CDR3 region has 15 residues. The DNA of the CDR3 is TGTGCCAGCAGCTTAGTGGCAGGGTATAATTCACCCCTCCACTTT. It encodes CASSLVAGYNSPLHF. Using reference TRBV11-2 and TRBJ1-6 for the parts outside the CDR3, the full variable domain is EAGVAQSPRYKIIEKRQSVAFWCNPISGHATLYWYQQILGQGPKLLIQFQNNGVVDDSQLPKDRFSAERLKGVDSTLKIQPAKLEDSAVYLCASSLVAGYNSPLHFGNGTRLTVT.

This clonotype turned up a few times. The chain joins TRBV20-1 to TRBJ2-7; TRBD1 aligns across 12 bases. The CDR3 is 14 amino acids. Germline lookup yields CDR1 DFQATT and CDR2 SNEGSKA (reference sequence). Trimming cost V 3 bases and J 7 bases; bases outside gene matches: 7. CDR3: CSASGDRGLDEQYF. The DNA of the CDR3 is TGCAGTGCTAGCGGGGACAGGGGGCTGGATGAGCAGTACTTC.

The CDR3 is CASSPYVGGTEAFF. As DNA, the CDR3 is TGTGCCAGCAGCCCATATGTGGGCGGGACTGAAGCTTTCTTT. The genes are TRBV11-1 and TRBJ1-1, with D uncertain. The ends were cut back, 5 bases at V and 5 bases at J, with 15 bases in the middle. Germline CDR1 reads SGHAT; CDR2 reads FQDESV (reference sequence). This CDR3 region has 14 residues.

This clonotype was counted a few times. The chain recombines TRBV28 with TRBJ1-2; the D is unclear. CDR1 and CDR2 from the germline V gene are MDHEN and SYDVKM. The CDR3 covers 14 residues. Trimming cost V 6 bases and J 4 bases, with 15 bases left between them. CDR3 residues: CASSMDGPAYGYTF. CDR3 DNA sequence: TGTGCCAGCAGCATGGACGGCCCAGCCTATGGCTACACCTTC.

This clonotype appeared once. The genes are TRBV6-1 and TRBJ1-1; no reliable D call. The CDR3 has 14 amino acids. Germline V lookup: CDR1 MNHNS, CDR2 SASEGT. V lost 6 bases and J lost 1, with 12 bases in between. The CDR3, as DNA: TGTGCCAGCAGAGGGCCCCGGGGGAACACTGAAGCTTTCTTT. Translated, it gives CASRGPRGNTEAFF.

This clonotype has a single count. The chain carries TRBV30 and TRBJ1-1; tentative D call: TRBD1 (6 bases). The germline V and J ends were trimmed by 1 base and 5 bases, with 8 bases remaining between them. CDR3 size: 12 residues. The germline V gene has CDR1 GTSNPN and CDR2 SVGIG (reference sequence). CDR3 in DNA: TGTGCCTGGAGTGGGGGGCGGACTGAAGCTTTCTTT. Its translation is CAWSGGRTEAFF.

This clonotype was counted many times. The chain links TRBV20-1 to TRBJ2-7; no reliable D call. The germline V and J ends were trimmed by 6 bases and 3 bases, with 15 bases remaining between them. CDR1 and CDR2 from the germline V gene are DFQATT and SNEGSKA (reference sequence). The CDR3 totals 13 residues. CDR3: CSASRQAFYEQYF. DNA for the CDR3: TGCAGTGCCAGCCGACAAGCTTTCTACGAGCAGTACTTC.

This clonotype was detected many times. This chain connects TRBV7-2 to TRBJ2-7; tentatively, D is TRBD1 (6 bases). Trimming stripped 5 bases from V and 6 bases from J, with 14 bases between. Germline V gene data show CDR1 as SGHTA and CDR2 as FQGNSA. This CDR3 spans 13 amino acids. CDR3 sequence: CASSGTIGGEQYF. DNA for the CDR3: TGTGCCAGCAGCGGGACAATAGGGGGCGAGCAGTACTTC.

This clonotype was observed many times. The V call is TRBV7-9, the J call TRBJ2-7; perhaps TRBD1 as D (6 bases). With 5 bases removed from V and 3 bases from J, the gap between germline ends came to 11 bases. There are 13 residues in the CDR3. Germline CDR1 is SEHNR and CDR2 is FQNEAQ (reference sequence). The CDR3 DNA follows: TGTGCCAGCAGCCAGGGACAACTCTACGAGCAGTACTTC. Its protein is CASSQGQLYEQYF.

Ten or more counts support this clonotype. The J gene is TRBJ2-6, the V gene TRBV5-6; 9 bases agree with TRBD1. This CDR3 is built from 19 residues. The V gene's germline CDR1 is SGHDT and CDR2 YYEEEE. The junction had 8 bases not matched to a gene; V was cut back by 0 bases and J by 1 base. CDR3 in amino acids: CASSLVTGTGSSGANVLTF. The DNA for the CDR3 is TGTGCCAGCAGCTTGGTTACCGGGACAGGGAGTTCTGGGGCCAACGTCCTGACTTTC.

The table lists this clonotype with many counts. The chain has TRBV7-2 and TRBJ2-3; a possible D gene is TRBD2 (6 bases). The CDR3 runs 15 residues. V was clipped by 1 base and J by 7 bases, with 15 bases between them. Germline V gives CDR1 SGHTA, CDR2 FQGNSA. The CDR3 region is CASSLGGSGGNTQYF. The CDR3 DNA reads as TGTGCCAGCAGCTTAGGTGGCAGCGGAGGGAATACGCAGTATTTT.

The table lists this clonotype with many counts. This chain joins TRBV7-9 and TRBJ2-7; weak D call: TRBD1 (6 bases). Germline assignment: CDR1 SEHNR and CDR2 FQNEAQ (reference sequence). The CDR3 loop spans 13 amino acids. V was pared by 8 bases and J by 1 base, with 12 bases between. In nucleotides, the CDR3 is TGTGCCAGCTCCCCGACAGGTTCCTACGAGCAGTACTTC. Its translation: CASSPTGSYEQYF.

The V call is TRBV3-1, the J call TRBJ1-2; D might be TRBD1 (5 bases). Trimming stripped 0 bases from V and 5 bases from J, with 13 bases between. The germline CDR1 and CDR2 sequences are LGHDT and YNNKEL (reference sequence). The CDR3 length is 15 residues. CDR3 bases: TGTGCCAGCAGCCAAGACCCAGACAGTTTATATGGCTACACCTTC. Translated, it gives CASSQDPDSLYGYTF. Drawing the rest from reference TRBV3-1 and TRBJ1-2, the complete variable domain is DTAVSQTPKYLVTQMGNDKSIKCEQNLGHDTMYWYKQDSKKFLKIMFSYNNKELIINETVPNRFSPKSPDKAHLNLHINSLELGDSAVYFCASSQDPDSLYGYTFGSGTRLTVV.

The V gene is TRBV20-1, the J gene TRBJ1-5; perhaps TRBD1 as D (6 bases). CDR3 length equals 15 residues. Trimming cost V 3 bases and J 5 bases, with 17 bases left between them. Germline CDR1 and CDR2: DFQATT and SNEGSKA (reference sequence). The CDR3 DNA sequence: TGCAGTGCTAGGGACGAAAGGGGGAGGGATCAGCCCCAGCATTTT. It yields the protein CSARDERGRDQPQHF.

This clonotype was detected ten times or more. This chain joins TRBV6-2 or TRBV6-3 and TRBJ1-2; the D gene is possibly TRBD1 (6 bases). The V gene lost 6 bases and the J gene lost 1 base, with 12 bases spanning the gap. Germline CDR1 reads MNHEY; CDR2 reads SVGEGT. The CDR3 is 14 amino acids. Written as DNA, the CDR3 is TGTGCCAGCAGAGAGACAGGCTATAACTATGGCTACACCTTC. Translated: CASRETGYNYGYTF.

The sample holds many counts of this clonotype. The V call is TRBV6-1, the J call TRBJ2-4; 9 nucleotides align to TRBD1. V was clipped by 6 bases and J by 0 bases; unmatched bases: 3. CDR1 is MNHNS and CDR2 is SASEGT in the germline V gene. The CDR3 is made up of 15 amino acids. For the CDR3, the DNA is TGTGCCAGCAGACGACAGGGGGGAGCCAAAAACATTCAGTACTTC. Its translation: CASRRQGGAKNIQYF.